This T cell receptor (beta chain) comes out of a study of T cell repertoires in cytomegalovirus infection. Looking at the study overall: CMV infection together with matching HLA type was indicated by public TCR beta signatures.

TCRdb re-called the reads with MiXCR, one entry per CDR3 protein. The data show 200,000 to 250,000 distinct CDR3 sequences, under 25% seen once. Findings of the study overall: The study found HLA-C-restricted CMV-specific TCR beta clonotypes dominating the ex vivo response. Individuals carrying CMV plus the relevant HLA were identified by cumulative frequency of public TCR beta families.

This clonotype was observed a few times. The antigen is not known. The source of this sequence is a human donor in good health (CMV status not recorded). Some clones in this sample may be carry-over from other donors' samples. Sequencing input: CD8+ T cells from PBMCs.

The CDR3 is CASSFLAGYQETQYF. Written as DNA, the CDR3 is TGTGCCAGCAGCTTCCTAGCTGGGTACCAAGAGACCCAGTACTTC. The chain employs TRBV12-3 or TRBV12-4 and TRBJ2-5; perhaps TRBD2 as D (5 bases). The V end was cut by 6 bases, the J end by 0 bases, with 14 bases between. The CDR3 runs to 15 residues.